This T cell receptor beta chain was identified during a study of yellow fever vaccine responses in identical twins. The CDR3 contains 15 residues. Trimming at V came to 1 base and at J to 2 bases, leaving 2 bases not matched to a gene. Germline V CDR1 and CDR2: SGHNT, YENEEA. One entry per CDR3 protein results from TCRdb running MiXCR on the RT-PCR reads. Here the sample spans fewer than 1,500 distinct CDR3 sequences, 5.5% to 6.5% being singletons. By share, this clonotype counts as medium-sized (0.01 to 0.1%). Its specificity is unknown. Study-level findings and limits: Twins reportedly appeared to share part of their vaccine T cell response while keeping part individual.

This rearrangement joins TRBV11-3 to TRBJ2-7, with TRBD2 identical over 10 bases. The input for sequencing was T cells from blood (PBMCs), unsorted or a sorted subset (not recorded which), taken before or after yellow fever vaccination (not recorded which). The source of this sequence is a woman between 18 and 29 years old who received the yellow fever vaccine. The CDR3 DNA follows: TGTGCCAGCAGCTTAGTACTAGCGGGGACCTACGAGCAGTACTTC. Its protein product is CASSLVLAGTYEQYF.